This T cell receptor beta chain originates from a study of T cells in Graves' hyperthyroidism and ophthalmopathy. Findings and limits, study-wide: Blood also showed most of the thyroid clonotypes that were expanded above 0.001.

V was trimmed by 4 bases and J by 4 bases, leaving 11 bases between them. In germline, CDR1 is PRHDT, CDR2 FYEKMQ (reference sequence). The CDR3 consists of 14 residues. TCR beta CDR3 regions were amplified from RNA transcripts. Primed by the HTBI set, a first-round RT-PCR was run on the TCR CDR3. TCRdb reprocessed the multiplex PCR reads via MiXCR and lists one record per CDR3 protein. The sample has about 160,000 distinct CDR3 sequences; just under 9.5% are singletons. As for this clonotype: The antigen remains unidentified.

Exclusion criteria comprised uncontrolled infection, other autoimmune disease, pregnancy or lactation. Sequencing was performed on blood. This receptor was taken from a woman aged 18-35 years with Graves' hyperthyroidism that later progressed to Graves' ophthalmopathy. The chain recombines TRBV13 with TRBJ2-1; maybe TRBD2 (6 bases). DNA for the CDR3: TGTGCCAGCAGCTCCGGGACTTTATACAATGAGCAGTTCTTC. Its translation: CASSSGTLYNEQFF.